This T cell receptor (beta chain) is drawn from a study of cytomegalovirus exposure and HLA in healthy donors. Findings and limits, study-wide: Relative to equally common others, HLA-associated TCR beta chains showed greater clonal expansion in a later analysis. Roughly uniform depth of sequencing across donors was assumed in presence/absence analyses.

Vbeta (60) and Jbeta (13) primers were used in the PCR. Some clones are missing from TCRdb's copy, which holds only in-frame ones; the method was immunoSEQ multiplex PCR. Of 130,000 to 150,000 clones detected, roughly 73% appear once; the ten largest clones hold 1.5% to 2%. Points on this clone: No antigen is known for it.

CDR1 and CDR2 (germline): SGHDT, YYEEEE. The ends lost 4 bases at V and 0 bases at J; junction bases unmatched: 7. This CDR3 region has 16 residues. The source material was PBMCs. The gene calls are TRBV5-6 and TRBJ1-1; 9 positions match TRBD1. The clonotype was recovered from a woman under 30 in good health and CMV-seronegative. Here the CDR3 DNA reads TGTGCCAGCAGCCCCCACAGGGGGCAGGTGAACACTGAAGCTTTCTTT. Translated, it gives CASSPHRGQVNTEAFF.